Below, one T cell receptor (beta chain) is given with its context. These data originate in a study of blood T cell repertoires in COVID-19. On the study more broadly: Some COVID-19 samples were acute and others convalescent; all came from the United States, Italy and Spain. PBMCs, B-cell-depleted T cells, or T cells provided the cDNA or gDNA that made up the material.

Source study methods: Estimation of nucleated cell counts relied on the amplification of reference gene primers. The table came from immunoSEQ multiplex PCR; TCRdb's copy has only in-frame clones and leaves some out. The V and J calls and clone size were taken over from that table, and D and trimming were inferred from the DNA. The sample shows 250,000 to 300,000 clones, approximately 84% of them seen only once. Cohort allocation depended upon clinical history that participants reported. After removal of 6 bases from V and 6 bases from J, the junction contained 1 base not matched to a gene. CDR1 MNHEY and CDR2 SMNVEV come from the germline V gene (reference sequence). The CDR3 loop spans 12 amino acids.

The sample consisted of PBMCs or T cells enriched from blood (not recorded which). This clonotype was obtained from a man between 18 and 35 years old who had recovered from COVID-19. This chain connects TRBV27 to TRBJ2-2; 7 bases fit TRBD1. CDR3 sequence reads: CASRTGPGELFF. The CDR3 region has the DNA TGTGCCAGCAGGACAGGGCCCGGGGAGCTGTTTTTT.